This TCR beta chain was profiled in a study of cytomegalovirus exposure and HLA in healthy donors. A multiplex PCR was run with 60 Vbeta primers and 13 Jbeta primers. Profiling relied on immunoSEQ multiplex PCR, and the TCRdb table lists in-frame clones only, not all of them. The sample consists of 150,000 to 200,000 clones, 75% to 90% of them appearing once. Donors were ostensibly healthy at sampling, although undocumented immune exposures were probable. Germline V gene data show CDR1 as SGHRS and CDR2 as YFSETQ. The CDR3 is made up of 16 amino acids. Deletions cut 4 bases from V and 2 bases from J, with 17 bases between.

The receptor's source is a man between 18 and 29 years old in good health and CMV-seropositive. Sequenced: PBMCs. The chain recombines TRBV5-1 with TRBJ2-3; TRBD1 might be the D (5 bases). CDR3 sequence reads: CASSKSTALFTDTQYF. CDR3 bases: TGCGCCAGCAGCAAATCGACAGCCCTTTTCACAGATACGCAGTATTTT.